A single sample gave rise to the 5 T cell receptor beta chains below, sequenced in a study of blood T cell repertoires in COVID-19. Using immunoSEQ multiplex PCR, the repertoire was profiled, and TCRdb retains in-frame clones only, with some absent. The data show hundreds of thousands of clones, with 75% to 90% seen just once and roughly 6.3% held by the top ten. Sequencing used PBMCs or T cells enriched from blood (not recorded which). These receptors all stem from a young woman with acute COVID-19.

This chain connects TRBV28 to TRBJ1-2; D perhaps matches TRBD1 (6 bases). Looked up from germline, CDR1 is MDHEN and CDR2 is SYDVKM. V lost 5 bases to trimming and J lost 4 bases, with 23 bases between them. This CDR3 comprises 17 residues. For the CDR3, the DNA is TGTGCCAGCAGTCCTGCGGGCCCGGCAGGGGACCTCTATGGCTACACCTTC. Encoded protein: CASSPAGPAGDLYGYTF.

The V and J genes are TRBV7-8 and TRBJ1-4; possible D gene TRBD1, 5 bases. V shed 2 bases and J shed 5 bases, with 6 bases lying between them. This CDR3 contains 13 residues. Germline-derived CDR1 and CDR2 are SGHVS and FQNEAQ. The CDR3 nucleotides are TGTGCCAGCAGCTTAAGACAGAATGAAAAACTGTTTTTT. Translation gives CASSLRQNEKLFF.

The J gene is TRBJ2-2, the V gene TRBV27; 12 positions match TRBD1. J was trimmed by 7 bases and V by 5 bases; bases with no gene match: 14. This CDR3 comprises 18 residues. Per germline, CDR1 MNHEY and CDR2 SMNVEV (reference sequence). The DNA of the CDR3 is TGTGCCAGCAGTATACGACCGGGACAGGGGGCTTCGCACGGGGAGCTGTTTTTT. Its translation is CASSIRPGQGASHGELFF.

The sample holds one count of this clone. V usage is TRBV6-1 and J usage is TRBJ1-5; D uncertain. Germline V gene data show CDR1 as MNHNS and CDR2 as SASEGT. V lost 3 bases and J 0 bases, leaving 12 bases between the germline ends. This CDR3 spans 16 amino acids. This CDR3 reads CASSDDRVYSNQPQHF. Written as DNA, the CDR3 is TGTGCCAGCAGTGATGACCGGGTCTATAGCAATCAGCCCCAGCATTTT.

The chain couples TRBV10-3 to TRBJ1-1; TRBD1 is a possible D gene (6 bases). Germline V gene sequence: CDR1 ENHRY, CDR2 SYGVKD. CDR3 length equals 14 residues. The V end lost 3 bases, the J end lost 2 bases, and 10 bases lay between the germline ends. CDR3 residues: CAISDLQGNTEAFF. DNA of the CDR3: TGTGCCATCAGTGATTTACAGGGCAACACTGAAGCTTTCTTT.